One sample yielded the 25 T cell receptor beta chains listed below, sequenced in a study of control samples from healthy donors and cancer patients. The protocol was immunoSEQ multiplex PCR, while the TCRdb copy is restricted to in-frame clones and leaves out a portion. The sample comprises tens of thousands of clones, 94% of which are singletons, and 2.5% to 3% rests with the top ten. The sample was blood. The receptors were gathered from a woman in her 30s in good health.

The CDR3 loop is CASSEPGQGPEEQYF. The CDR3 DNA reads TGTGCCAGCAGTGAACCGGGACAGGGTCCAGAAGAGCAGTACTTC. The V call is TRBV6-1, the J call TRBJ2-7, with TRBD1 identical over 9 bases. CDR3 size: 15 residues. V lost 2 bases and J lost 7; bases outside the gene matches: 9. CDR1 is MNHNS and CDR2 is SASEGT in the germline V gene.

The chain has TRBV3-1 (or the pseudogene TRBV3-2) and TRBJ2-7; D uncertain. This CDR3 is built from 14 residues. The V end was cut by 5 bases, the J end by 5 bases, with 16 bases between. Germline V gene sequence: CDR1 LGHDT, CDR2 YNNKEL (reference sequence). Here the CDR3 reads CASSEGSFFHEQYF. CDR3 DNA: TGTGCCAGCAGCGAAGGGTCGTTCTTCCACGAGCAGTACTTC.

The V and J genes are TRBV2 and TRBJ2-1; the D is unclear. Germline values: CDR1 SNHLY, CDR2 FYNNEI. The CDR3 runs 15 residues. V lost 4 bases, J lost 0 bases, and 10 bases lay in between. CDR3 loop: CASSAGRTSYNEQFF. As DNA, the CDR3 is TGTGCCAGCAGTGCGGGTAGAACCTCCTACAATGAGCAGTTCTTC.

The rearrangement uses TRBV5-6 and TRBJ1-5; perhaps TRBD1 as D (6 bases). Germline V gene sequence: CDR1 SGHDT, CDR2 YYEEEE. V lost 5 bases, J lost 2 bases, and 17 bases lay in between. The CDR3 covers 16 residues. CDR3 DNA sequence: TGTGCCAGCAGTAGAACCAGTTCAGGGGGCAATCAGCCCCAGCATTTT. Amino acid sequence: CASSRTSSGGNQPQHF.

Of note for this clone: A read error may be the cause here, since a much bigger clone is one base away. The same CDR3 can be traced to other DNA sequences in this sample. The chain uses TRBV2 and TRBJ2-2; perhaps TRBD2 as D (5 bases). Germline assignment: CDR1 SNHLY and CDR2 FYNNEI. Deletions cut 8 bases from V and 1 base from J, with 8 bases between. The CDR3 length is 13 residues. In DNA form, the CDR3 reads TGTGCCAGCCGGACTCTGAACACCGGGGAGCTGTTTTTT. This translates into CASRTLNTGELFF.

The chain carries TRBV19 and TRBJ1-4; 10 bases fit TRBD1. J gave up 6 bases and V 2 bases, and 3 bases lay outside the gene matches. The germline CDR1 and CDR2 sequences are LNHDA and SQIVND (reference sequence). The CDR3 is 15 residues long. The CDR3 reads CASSISGQGYEKLFF. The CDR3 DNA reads TGTGCCAGTAGTATATCGGGACAGGGGTATGAAAAACTGTTTTTT.

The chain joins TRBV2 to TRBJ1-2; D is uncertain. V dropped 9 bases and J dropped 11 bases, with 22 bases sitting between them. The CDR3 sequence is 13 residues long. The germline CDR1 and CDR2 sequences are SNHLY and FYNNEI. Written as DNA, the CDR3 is TGTGCCAGTAGTAGTTTCGGGAGCGTGGGATACACCTTC. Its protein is CASSSFGSVGYTF.

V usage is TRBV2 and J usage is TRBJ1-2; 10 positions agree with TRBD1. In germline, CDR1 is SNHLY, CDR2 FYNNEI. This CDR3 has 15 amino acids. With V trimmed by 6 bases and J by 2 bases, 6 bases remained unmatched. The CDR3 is CASSRGGQGNYGYTF. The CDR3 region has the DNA TGTGCCAGCAGCCGAGGGGGACAGGGGAACTATGGCTACACCTTC.

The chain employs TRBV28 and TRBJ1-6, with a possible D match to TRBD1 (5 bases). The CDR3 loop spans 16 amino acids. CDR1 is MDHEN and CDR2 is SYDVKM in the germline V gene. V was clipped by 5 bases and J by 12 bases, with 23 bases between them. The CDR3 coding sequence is TGTGCCAGCAGTCCTAGCGACGGGCGGGCGGGGGAACCCCTCCACTTT. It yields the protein CASSPSDGRAGEPLHF.

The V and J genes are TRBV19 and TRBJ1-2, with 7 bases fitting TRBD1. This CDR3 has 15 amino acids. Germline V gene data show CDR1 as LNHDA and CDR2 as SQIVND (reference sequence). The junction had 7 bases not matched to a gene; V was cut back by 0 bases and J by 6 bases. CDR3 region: CASSIDPWDRDGYTF. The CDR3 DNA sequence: TGTGCCAGTAGTATAGACCCGTGGGACAGAGATGGCTACACCTTC.

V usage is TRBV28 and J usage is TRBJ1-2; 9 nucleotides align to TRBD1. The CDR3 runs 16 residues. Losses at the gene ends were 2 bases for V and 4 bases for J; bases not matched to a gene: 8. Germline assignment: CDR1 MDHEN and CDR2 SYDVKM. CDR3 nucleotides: TGTGCCAGCAGTTTAAACTTACCGGGACAGGGCTATGGCTACACCTTC. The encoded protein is CASSLNLPGQGYGYTF.

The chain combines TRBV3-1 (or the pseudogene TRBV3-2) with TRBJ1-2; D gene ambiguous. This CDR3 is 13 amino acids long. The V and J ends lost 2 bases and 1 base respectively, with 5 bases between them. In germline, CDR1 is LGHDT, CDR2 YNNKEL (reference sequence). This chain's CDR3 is CASSQTVNYGYTF. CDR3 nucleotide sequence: TGTGCCAGCAGCCAAACAGTTAACTATGGCTACACCTTC.

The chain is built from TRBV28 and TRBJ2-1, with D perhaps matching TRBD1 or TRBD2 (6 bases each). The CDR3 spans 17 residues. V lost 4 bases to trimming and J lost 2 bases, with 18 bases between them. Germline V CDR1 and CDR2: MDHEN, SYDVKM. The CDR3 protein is CASSSPPRRGPYNEQFF. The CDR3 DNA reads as TGTGCCAGCAGTTCACCCCCCCGCCGGGGGCCCTACAATGAGCAGTTCTTC.

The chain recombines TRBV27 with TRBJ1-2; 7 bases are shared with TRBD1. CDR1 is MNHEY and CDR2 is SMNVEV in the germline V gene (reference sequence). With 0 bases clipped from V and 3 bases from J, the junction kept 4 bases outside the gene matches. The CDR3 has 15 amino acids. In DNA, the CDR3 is TGTGCCAGCAGTTTATCAACAGGGGCTCACTATGGCTACACCTTC. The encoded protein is CASSLSTGAHYGYTF.

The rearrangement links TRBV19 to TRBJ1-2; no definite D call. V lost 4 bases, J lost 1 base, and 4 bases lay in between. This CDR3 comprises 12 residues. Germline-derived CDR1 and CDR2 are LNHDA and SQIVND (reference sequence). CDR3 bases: TGTGCCAGTAGTAGCCTTAACTATGGCTACACCTTC. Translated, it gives CASSSLNYGYTF.

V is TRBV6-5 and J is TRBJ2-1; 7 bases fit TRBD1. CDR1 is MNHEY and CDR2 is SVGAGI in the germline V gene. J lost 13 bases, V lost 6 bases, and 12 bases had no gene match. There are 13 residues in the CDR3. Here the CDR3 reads CASSPSGRQGQFF. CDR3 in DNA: TGTGCCAGCAGCCCATCCGGAAGACAGGGACAGTTCTTC.

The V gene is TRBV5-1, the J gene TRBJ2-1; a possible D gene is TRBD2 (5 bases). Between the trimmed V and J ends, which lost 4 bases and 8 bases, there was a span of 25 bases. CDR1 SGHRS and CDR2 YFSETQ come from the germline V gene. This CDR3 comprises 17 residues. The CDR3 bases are TGCGCCAGCAGCGCGTACGGGGTTACGCGGGTTGTAGATGAGCAGTTCTTC. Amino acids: CASSAYGVTRVVDEQFF.

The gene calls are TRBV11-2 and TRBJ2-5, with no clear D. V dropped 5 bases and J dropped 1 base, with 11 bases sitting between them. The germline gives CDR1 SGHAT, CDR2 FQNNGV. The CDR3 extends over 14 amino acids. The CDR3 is CASSLAGFQETQYF. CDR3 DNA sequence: TGTGCCAGCAGCCTTGCCGGGTTCCAAGAGACCCAGTACTTC.

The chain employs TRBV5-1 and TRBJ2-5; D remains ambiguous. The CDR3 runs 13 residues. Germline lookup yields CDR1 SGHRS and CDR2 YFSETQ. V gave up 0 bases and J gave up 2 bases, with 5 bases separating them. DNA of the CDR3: TGCGCCAGCAGCTTGGGCAGTCAAGAGACCCAGTACTTC. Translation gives CASSLGSQETQYF.

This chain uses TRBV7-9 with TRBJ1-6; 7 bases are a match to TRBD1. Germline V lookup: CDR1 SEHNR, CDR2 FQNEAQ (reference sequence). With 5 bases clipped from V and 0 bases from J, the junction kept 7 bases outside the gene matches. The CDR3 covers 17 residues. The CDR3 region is CASSGTAGSSYNSPLHF. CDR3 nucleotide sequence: TGTGCCAGCAGCGGGACAGCCGGAAGCTCCTATAATTCACCCCTCCACTTT. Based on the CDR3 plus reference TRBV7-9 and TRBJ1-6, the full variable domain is DTGVSQNPRHKITKRGQNVTFRCDPISEHNRLYWYRQTLGQGPEFLTYFQNEAQLEKSRLLSDRFSAERPKGSFSTLEIQRTEQGDSAMYLCASSGTAGSSYNSPLHFGNGTRLTVT.

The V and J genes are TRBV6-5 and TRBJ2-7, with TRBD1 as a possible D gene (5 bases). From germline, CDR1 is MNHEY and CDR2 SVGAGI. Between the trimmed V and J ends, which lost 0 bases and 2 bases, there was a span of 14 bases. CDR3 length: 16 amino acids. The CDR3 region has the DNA TGTGCCAGCAGTTACTCGCCAACAGGAGCTCCCTACGAGCAGTACTTC. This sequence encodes CASSYSPTGAPYEQYF.

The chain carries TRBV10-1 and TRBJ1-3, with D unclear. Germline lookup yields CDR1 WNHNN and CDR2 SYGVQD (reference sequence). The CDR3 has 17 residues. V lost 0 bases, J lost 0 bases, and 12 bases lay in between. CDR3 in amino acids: CASSESIARDSGNTIYF. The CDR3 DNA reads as TGCGCCAGCAGTGAGTCGATTGCCCGCGACTCTGGAAACACCATATATTTT.

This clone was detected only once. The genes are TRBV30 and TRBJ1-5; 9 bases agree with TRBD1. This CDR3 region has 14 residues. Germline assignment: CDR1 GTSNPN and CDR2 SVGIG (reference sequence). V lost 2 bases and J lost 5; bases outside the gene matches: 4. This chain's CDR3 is CAWSIGQGHQPQHF. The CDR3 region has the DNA TGTGCCTGGAGTATCGGACAGGGGCATCAGCCCCAGCATTTT.

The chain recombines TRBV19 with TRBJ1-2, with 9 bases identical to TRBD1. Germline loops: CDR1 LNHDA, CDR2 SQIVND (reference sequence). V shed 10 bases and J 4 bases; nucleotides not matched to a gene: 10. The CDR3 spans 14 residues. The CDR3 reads CATTSGTGFYGYTF. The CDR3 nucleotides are TGTGCCACTACCTCCGGGACAGGGTTCTATGGCTACACCTTC.

CDR3 sequence: CASSEEWTGATEAFF. The DNA of the CDR3 is TGTGCCAGCAGCGAGGAGTGGACAGGGGCGACTGAAGCTTTCTTT. The rearrangement links TRBV6-5 to TRBJ1-1; 9 nucleotides align to TRBD1. V shed 6 bases, J shed 5 bases, and the junction held 10 bases outside the gene matches. Germline loops: CDR1 MNHEY, CDR2 SVGAGI. The CDR3 is made up of 15 amino acids.